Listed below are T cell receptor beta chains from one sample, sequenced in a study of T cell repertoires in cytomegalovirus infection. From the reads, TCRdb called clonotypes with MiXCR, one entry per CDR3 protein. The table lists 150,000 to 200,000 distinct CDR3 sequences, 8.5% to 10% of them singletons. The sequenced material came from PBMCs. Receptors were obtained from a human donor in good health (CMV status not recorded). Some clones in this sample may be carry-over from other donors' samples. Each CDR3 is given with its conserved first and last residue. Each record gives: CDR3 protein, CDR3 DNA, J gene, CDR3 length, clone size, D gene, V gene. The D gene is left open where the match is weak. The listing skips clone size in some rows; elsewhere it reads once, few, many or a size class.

CDR3 protein: CASSIQGGNQPQHF
CDR3 DNA: TGTGCCAGCAGTATACAGGGAGGCAATCAGCCCCAGCATTTT
J gene: TRBJ1-5
CDR3 length: 14
clone size: many
D gene: -
V gene: TRBV7-2

CDR3 protein: CASYKLGNTEAFF
CDR3 DNA: TGTGCCAGTTATAAACTCGGGAACACTGAAGCTTTCTTT
J gene: TRBJ1-1
CDR3 length: 13
clone size: few
D gene: -
V gene: TRBV19

CDR3 protein: CASSISGQGSDYTF
CDR3 DNA: TGTGCCAGCAGCATTTCAGGACAGGGGTCTGACTACACCTTC
J gene: TRBJ1-2
CDR3 length: 14
clone size: many
D gene: TRBD1
V gene: TRBV7-2

CDR3 protein: CASSSNYGAQQYF
CDR3 DNA: TGTGCCAGCAGTTCCAACTACGGCGCGCAGCAGTACTTC
J gene: TRBJ2-7
CDR3 length: 13
clone size: few
D gene: -
V gene: TRBV27

CDR3 protein: CASSLAPGQGHGYTF
CDR3 DNA: TGTGCCAGCAGCTTAGCCCCCGGACAGGGCCATGGCTACACCTTC
J gene: TRBJ1-2
CDR3 length: 15
clone size: many
D gene: TRBD1
V gene: TRBV7-2

CDR3 protein: CASTDLRERGTEAFF
CDR3 DNA: TGCGCCAGCACCGATTTACGGGAACGAGGCACTGAAGCTTTCTTT
J gene: TRBJ1-1
CDR3 length: 15
clone size: many
D gene: -
V gene: TRBV5-1

CDR3 protein: CASSSNAPGPYNEQFF
CDR3 DNA: TGTGCCAGCTCATCCAACGCTCCAGGGCCCTACAATGAGCAGTTCTTC
J gene: TRBJ2-1
CDR3 length: 16
clone size: few
D gene: -
V gene: TRBV18

CDR3 protein: CASRLRDHEQYF
CDR3 DNA: TGTGCCAGCCGACTCAGGGACCACGAGCAGTACTTC
J gene: TRBJ2-7
CDR3 length: 12
clone size: few
D gene: -
V gene: TRBV28

CDR3 protein: CASRGVTEAFF
CDR3 DNA: TGTGCCAGCAGAGGGGTCACTGAAGCTTTCTTT
J gene: TRBJ1-1
CDR3 length: 11
clone size: few
D gene: -
V gene: TRBV27

CDR3 protein: CASSWMTGRNYGYTF
CDR3 DNA: TGTGCCAGCAGCTGGATGACAGGCAGAAACTATGGCTACACCTTC
J gene: TRBJ1-2
CDR3 length: 15
clone size: many
D gene: -
V gene: TRBV5-4

CDR3 protein: CASSLTVQETQYF
CDR3 DNA: TGCGCCAGCAGCTTGACGGTGCAAGAGACCCAGTACTTC
J gene: TRBJ2-5
CDR3 length: 13
clone size: -
D gene: -
V gene: TRBV5-1

CDR3 protein: CASSHQNSGANVLTF
CDR3 DNA: TGTGCCAGCAGTCACCAGAACTCTGGGGCCAACGTCCTGACTTTC
J gene: TRBJ2-6
CDR3 length: 15
clone size: -
D gene: -
V gene: TRBV12-3/TRBV12-4

CDR3 protein: CAISEPGLGLYNEQFF
CDR3 DNA: TGTGCCATCAGTGAGCCGGGACTGGGGCTCTACAATGAGCAGTTCTTC
J gene: TRBJ2-1
CDR3 length: 16
clone size: many
D gene: -
V gene: TRBV10-3

CDR3 protein: CASSFSGGGSNQPQHF
CDR3 DNA: TGTGCCAGCAGTTTTTCGGGGGGGGGGAGCAATCAGCCCCAGCATTTT
J gene: TRBJ1-5
CDR3 length: 16
clone size: many
D gene: -
V gene: TRBV28

CDR3 protein: CASSMERTESNQPQHF
CDR3 DNA: TGTGCCAGTAGTATGGAGAGGACAGAAAGCAATCAGCCCCAGCATTTT
J gene: TRBJ1-5
CDR3 length: 16
clone size: many
D gene: -
V gene: TRBV19

CDR3 protein: CASSSSGRQFF
CDR3 DNA: TGTGCCAGCAGCTCGTCGGGACGCCAGTTCTTC
J gene: TRBJ2-1
CDR3 length: 11
clone size: many
D gene: -
V gene: TRBV7-2

CDR3 protein: CASRSPGDGEKLFF
CDR3 DNA: TGTGCCAGCAGGAGCCCCGGGGATGGTGAAAAACTGTTTTTT
J gene: TRBJ1-4
CDR3 length: 14
clone size: few
D gene: -
V gene: TRBV28

CDR3 protein: CATSLVRQGAYEQYF
CDR3 DNA: TGTGCCACCAGTTTGGTGCGACAGGGGGCCTACGAGCAGTACTTC
J gene: TRBJ2-7
CDR3 length: 15
clone size: few
D gene: TRBD1
V gene: TRBV28

CDR3 protein: CSVGDERFF
CDR3 DNA: TGCAGCGTGGGGGACGAGAGGTTCTTC
J gene: TRBJ2-1
CDR3 length: 9
clone size: -
D gene: -
V gene: TRBV29-1

CDR3 protein: CASSFGVDPEAFF
CDR3 DNA: TGTGCCAGCAGTTTTGGCGTCGATCCCGAAGCTTTCTTT
J gene: TRBJ1-1
CDR3 length: 13
clone size: many
D gene: -
V gene: TRBV12-3/TRBV12-4

CDR3 protein: CASSYGLDLGPDTQYF
CDR3 DNA: TGTGCCAGCAGTTACGGCTTAGATTTGGGTCCAGATACGCAGTATTTT
J gene: TRBJ2-3
CDR3 length: 16
clone size: many
D gene: -
V gene: TRBV6-6

CDR3 protein: CSVYQGPGYTF
CDR3 DNA: TGCAGCGTTTACCAGGGACCTGGCTACACCTTC
J gene: TRBJ1-2
CDR3 length: 11
clone size: -
D gene: -
V gene: TRBV29-1

CDR3 protein: CSARVGDYGTQYF
CDR3 DNA: TGCAGTGCTAGAGTAGGGGATTACGGTACGCAGTATTTT
J gene: TRBJ2-3
CDR3 length: 13
clone size: -
D gene: -
V gene: TRBV20-1

CDR3 protein: CASSQGTGGYYGYTF
CDR3 DNA: TGTGCCAGCAGCCAAGGGACAGGAGGGTACTATGGCTACACCTTC
J gene: TRBJ1-2
CDR3 length: 15
clone size: -
D gene: TRBD1
V gene: TRBV14

CDR3 protein: CASDRGAGTEAFF
CDR3 DNA: TGTGCCAGTGATAGGGGGGCGGGCACTGAAGCTTTCTTT
J gene: TRBJ1-1
CDR3 length: 13
clone size: -
D gene: -
V gene: TRBV6-6

CDR3 protein: CASSIRLAPLIERVTQYF
CDR3 DNA: TGTGCCAGTAGTATCCGTTTAGCGCCCTTGATCGAGCGGGTTACGCAGTATTTT
J gene: TRBJ2-3
CDR3 length: 18
clone size: many
D gene: -
V gene: TRBV19

CDR3 protein: CASSRDQETQYF
CDR3 DNA: TGTGCCAGCAGCCGGGACCAAGAGACCCAGTACTTC
J gene: TRBJ2-5
CDR3 length: 12
clone size: many
D gene: -
V gene: TRBV7-8

CDR3 protein: CAIRGAAGLRDGNEQFF
CDR3 DNA: TGTGCCATCAGGGGGGCCGCGGGACTTAGAGACGGCAATGAGCAGTTCTTC
J gene: TRBJ2-1
CDR3 length: 17
clone size: many
D gene: -
V gene: TRBV10-3

CDR3 protein: CASRPGDTEAFF
CDR3 DNA: TGCGCCAGCAGGCCGGGGGACACTGAAGCTTTCTTT
J gene: TRBJ1-1
CDR3 length: 12
clone size: few
D gene: -
V gene: TRBV5-1

CDR3 protein: CASRKDSQETQYF
CDR3 DNA: TGTGCCAGCAGGAAGGACAGCCAAGAGACCCAGTACTTC
J gene: TRBJ2-5
CDR3 length: 13
clone size: -
D gene: -
V gene: TRBV2

CDR3 protein: CASSPTGGVYNEQFF
CDR3 DNA: TGTGCCAGCAGCCCGACAGGGGGGGTCTACAATGAGCAGTTCTTC
J gene: TRBJ2-1
CDR3 length: 15
clone size: few
D gene: TRBD1
V gene: TRBV12-3/TRBV12-4

CDR3 protein: CASRPQGASNEKLFF
CDR3 DNA: TGTGCCAGCAGGCCCCAGGGGGCTTCTAATGAAAAACTGTTTTTT
J gene: TRBJ1-4
CDR3 length: 15
clone size: many
D gene: TRBD1
V gene: TRBV7-2

CDR3 protein: CATSRDVGAAGNTIYF
CDR3 DNA: TGTGCCACCAGCAGAGATGTAGGGGCCGCTGGAAACACCATATATTTT
J gene: TRBJ1-3
CDR3 length: 16
clone size: few
D gene: -
V gene: TRBV15

CDR3 protein: CASSPYSRPQHF
CDR3 DNA: TGTGCCAGCAGTCCCTACTCCCGGCCCCAGCATTTT
J gene: TRBJ1-5
CDR3 length: 12
clone size: many
D gene: -
V gene: TRBV28

CDR3 protein: CATSRDSAVYGYTF
CDR3 DNA: TGTGCCACCAGCAGAGATTCGGCAGTCTATGGCTACACCTTC
J gene: TRBJ1-2
CDR3 length: 14
clone size: few
D gene: -
V gene: TRBV15

CDR3 protein: CASSPSGMNTEAFF
CDR3 DNA: TGTGCCAGCAGCCCTAGTGGGATGAACACTGAAGCTTTCTTT
J gene: TRBJ1-1
CDR3 length: 14
clone size: many
D gene: -
V gene: TRBV7-8

CDR3 protein: CASSPQGGWGPEAFF
CDR3 DNA: TGTGCCAGCAGCCCGCAGGGGGGGTGGGGGCCTGAAGCTTTCTTT
J gene: TRBJ1-1
CDR3 length: 15
clone size: many
D gene: TRBD1
V gene: TRBV7-2

CDR3 protein: CASSWTLWETQYF
CDR3 DNA: TGTGCCAGCAGTTGGACTCTTTGGGAGACCCAGTACTTC
J gene: TRBJ2-5
CDR3 length: 13
clone size: many
D gene: -
V gene: TRBV6-2/TRBV6-3

CDR3 protein: CASSLGGLGRMF
CDR3 DNA: TGTGCCAGCAGCTTAGGGGGTTTGGGGCGGATGTTT
J gene: TRBJ1-1
CDR3 length: 12
clone size: many
D gene: -
V gene: TRBV7-2

CDR3 protein: CASSPSVAQWETQYF
CDR3 DNA: TGTGCCAGCAGCCCCTCCGTGGCCCAGTGGGAGACCCAGTACTTC
J gene: TRBJ2-5
CDR3 length: 15
clone size: many
D gene: -
V gene: TRBV7-2

CDR3 protein: CAWSYSQIGKPEAFF
CDR3 DNA: TGTGCCTGGAGTTACTCACAGATTGGAAAGCCTGAAGCTTTCTTT
J gene: TRBJ1-1
CDR3 length: 15
clone size: -
D gene: -
V gene: TRBV30

CDR3 protein: CATGGVQETQYF
CDR3 DNA: TGTGCCACCGGAGGTGTCCAAGAGACCCAGTACTTC
J gene: TRBJ2-5
CDR3 length: 12
clone size: many
D gene: -
V gene: TRBV7-9

CDR3 protein: CASSPGRLLNEQYF
CDR3 DNA: TGTGCCAGTAGTCCAGGACGTCTTCTGAACGAGCAGTACTTC
J gene: TRBJ2-7
CDR3 length: 14
clone size: many
D gene: -
V gene: TRBV19

CDR3 protein: CASSSGNLAGTNEQFF
CDR3 DNA: TGTGCCAGCAGCTCGGGTAATTTAGCGGGGACCAATGAGCAGTTCTTC
J gene: TRBJ2-1
CDR3 length: 16
clone size: many
D gene: TRBD2
V gene: TRBV7-2

CDR3 protein: CASSLAPPQDQEINQPQHF
CDR3 DNA: TGTGCCAGCAGCTTGGCTCCCCCCCAGGACCAGGAGATCAATCAGCCCCAGCATTTT
J gene: TRBJ1-5
CDR3 length: 19
clone size: many
D gene: -
V gene: TRBV7-9